This T cell receptor (beta chain) is from a study of shared clonotypes between healthy human individuals. Naive CD8 cells were CD45RO-negative, positively selected for CCR7, excluding terminally differentiated effector memory CD45RA+ cells. Only Caucasian adults living in Nashville, Tennessee made up the donor group. Comment on this clone: The antigen remains undetermined.

Per germline, CDR1 SGHTA and CDR2 FQGTGA. The CDR3 spans 17 residues. V lost 0 bases and J lost 2, with 15 bases in between. The study's findings and limits: Larger richness was generally estimated for naive than memory subsets.

For every subset, genomic DNA was evenly distributed across several immunoSEQ plates. The table came from immunoSEQ multiplex PCR; TCRdb's copy has only in-frame clones and leaves some out. The sample yields some 1,900,000 clones, about 94% seen once. The sequenced material came from naive CD8+ T cells sorted from blood. The genes are TRBV7-3 and TRBJ2-3; no reliable D call. The source is a young man in good health. This CDR3 is CASSLTPPPLLTDTQYF. DNA of the CDR3: TGTGCCAGCAGCTTAACCCCCCCTCCGCTCCTCACAGATACGCAGTATTTT. The variable domain in full, completed from reference TRBV7-3 and TRBJ2-3, reads GAGVSQTPSNKVTEKGKYVELRCDPISGHTALYWYRQSLGQGPEFLIYFQGTGAADDSGLPNDRFFAVRPEGSVSTLKIQRTERGDSAVYLCASSLTPPPLLTDTQYFGPGTRLTVL.